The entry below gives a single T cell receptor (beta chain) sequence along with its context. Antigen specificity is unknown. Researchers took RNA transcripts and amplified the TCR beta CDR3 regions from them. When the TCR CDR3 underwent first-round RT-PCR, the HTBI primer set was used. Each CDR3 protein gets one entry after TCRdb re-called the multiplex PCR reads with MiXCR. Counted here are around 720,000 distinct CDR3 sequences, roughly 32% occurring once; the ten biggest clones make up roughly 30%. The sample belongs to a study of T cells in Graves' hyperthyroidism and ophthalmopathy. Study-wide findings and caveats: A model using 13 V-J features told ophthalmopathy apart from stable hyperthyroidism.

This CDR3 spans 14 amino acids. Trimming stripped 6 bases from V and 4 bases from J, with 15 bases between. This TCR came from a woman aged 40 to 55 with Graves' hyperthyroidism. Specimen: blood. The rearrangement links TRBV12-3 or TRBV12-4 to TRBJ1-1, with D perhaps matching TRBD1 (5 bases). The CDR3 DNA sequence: TGTGCCAGCAGCCAAGCCCCCGGGGGCACTGAAGCTTTCTTT. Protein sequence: CASSQAPGGTEAFF.